These T cell receptor beta chains were read from a single sample in a study of blood T cells in healthy people across ages. TCRdb ran MiXCR on the 5' RACE reads and lists one entry per CDR3 protein. The data hold over 1,500,000 distinct CDR3 sequences, with 35% to 50% observed a single time. The sample consisted of blood. These receptors originate from a human donor in good health. CDR3s leave out the opening cysteine and the closing phenylalanine or tryptophan.

TRBJ2-7	TRBV29-1	SARTSGVIGEQY
TRBJ2-7	TRBV6-6	ASSRGRDISYEQY
TRBJ2-5	TRBV6-1	ASSELAGAVLNNEQY
TRBJ2-3	TRBV11-2	ASSLEWTSRDTQY
-	TRBV6-5	ASVNPSGYEQY
TRBJ2-7	TRBV9	ASSLMDRVSYEQY
TRBJ1-2	TRBV5-1	ASSEGTAVYGYT
TRBJ1-4	TRBV6-2/TRBV6-3	ASSYSKGKLF
TRBJ2-1	TRBV10-3	AISESAKPYNEQF
TRBJ2-1	TRBV20-1	SARFPGNEQF
TRBJ2-5	TRBV12-3/TRBV12-4	ASQSRGQTGETQY
TRBJ2-7	TRBV12-3/TRBV12-4	ASSPPEGLEY
TRBJ1-1	TRBV28	ASSWDRIGLYAF
TRBJ2-1	TRBV6-6	AADQPGQNYNEQF
TRBJ2-1	TRBV4-3	ASSQEWRGGRVEQF
TRBJ1-6	TRBV6-1	ASSPSTTNSPLH
TRBJ1-5	TRBV7-2	AGSLDRDQPQH
TRBJ2-1	TRBV29-1	SVEQGALVGNEQF
TRBJ2-1	TRBV7-2	ASSSGQIGIHEQF
TRBJ1-2	TRBV4-1	ASSDRKSNYGYT
TRBJ2-7	TRBV7-2	ASSPIARNRLYEQY
TRBJ1-2	TRBV15	ATYEGAYGYT
TRBJ2-5	TRBV5-1	ASSSRLAGETQY
TRBJ2-6	TRBV2	ASSGLRGAFGANVLT
TRBJ2-5	TRBV12-3/TRBV12-4	ASSLGGVETQY
TRBJ1-2	TRBV29-1	SAKTDTNYGYT
TRBJ1-2	TRBV4-1	ASSQVLPRAGGYT
TRBJ1-1	TRBV7-3	ASSPAGTGTEAF
TRBJ2-5	TRBV28	ASSPPSEGRQETQY
TRBJ1-5	TRBV7-2	ASSLAGDSSIQPQH
TRBJ1-2	TRBV7-9	ASSLADRQANYGYT
TRBJ2-7	TRBV6-6	ASSYLSGGPYEQY
TRBJ2-5	TRBV4-3	ASSRLPAVERETQY
TRBJ1-5	TRBV20-1	SALGQGEQPRH
TRBJ1-6	TRBV7-2	ASSLQSPGSSYNSPLH
TRBJ1-6	TRBV6-5	ASSYSLRSSYNPPLH
TRBJ1-2	TRBV2	ASSGLGYGYT
TRBJ1-5	TRBV4-1	ASSQDFPNSNQPQH
TRBJ1-4	TRBV20-1	SSGTGIEKLF
TRBJ2-5	TRBV5-1	ASRKGTRQETQY
TRBJ2-1	TRBV29-1	SVERYNEQF
TRBJ1-1	TRBV6-5	ASSYIGDPGKAF
TRBJ1-5	TRBV11-3	ASSTSRGISNQPQH
TRBJ2-7	TRBV20-1	SANLPGQDDEQY
TRBJ1-4	TRBV20-1	SARVSTAREKLF
TRBJ2-7	TRBV19	ASSIDLFGGNEQY
TRBJ1-1	TRBV20-1	SAVEGGSGTEAF
TRBJ2-1	TRBV20-1	SAVTGIYNEQF
TRBJ2-4	TRBV20-1	SATIPWTSREIQY
TRBJ2-7	TRBV29-1	SVTHSLTVREQY
TRBJ2-1	TRBV20-1	SAELGDEQF